This is a list of T cell receptor beta chains from one sample in a study of blood T cell repertoires in COVID-19. Sequencing was performed with immunoSEQ multiplex PCR; in TCRdb, only in-frame clones are kept and a portion is missing. Here the sample spans some 20,000 clones, 87% being singletons. The sequencing sample was made of peripheral blood. All receptors derive from a human donor with active COVID-19. The donor label of this sample is uncertain. Both conserved end residues are part of each CDR3. A D gene is named only where the DNA matches it firmly. The size entry is marked missing in some rows and otherwise reads once, few, many or a size class.

j_call: TRBJ2-5
v_call: TRBV28
d_call: NA
clone_size: NA
cdr3_nt: TGTGCCAGCAGGTCCTCAGGGAAAGAGACCCAGTACTTC
cdr3_aa: CASRSSGKETQYF

j_call: TRBJ2-7
v_call: TRBV28
d_call: TRBD1
clone_size: NA
cdr3_nt: TGTGCCAGCAGTACCGTGGACAGGAAGACCTACGAGCAGTACTTC
cdr3_aa: CASSTVDRKTYEQYF

j_call: TRBJ2-1
v_call: TRBV24-1
d_call: NA
clone_size: NA
cdr3_nt: TGTGCCACCAGTCGTAGCGCCGAATACAATGAGCAGTTCTTC
cdr3_aa: CATSRSAEYNEQFF

j_call: TRBJ2-7
v_call: TRBV18
d_call: NA
clone_size: NA
cdr3_nt: TGTGCCAGCTCACCCTCGATTGGAGCCTACGAGCAGTACTTC
cdr3_aa: CASSPSIGAYEQYF

j_call: TRBJ2-1
v_call: TRBV13
d_call: NA
clone_size: NA
cdr3_nt: TGTGCCAGCAGCTTAGCCGGCGGTCTCAGCTCCTACAATGAGCAGTTCTTC
cdr3_aa: CASSLAGGLSSYNEQFF

j_call: TRBJ2-3
v_call: TRBV7-2
d_call: NA
clone_size: NA
cdr3_nt: TGTGCCAGCAGCCCCTTGGGCCGAAACCCACCTTACACAGATACGCAGTATTTT
cdr3_aa: CASSPLGRNPPYTDTQYF

j_call: TRBJ2-1
v_call: TRBV19
d_call: NA
clone_size: NA
cdr3_nt: TGTGCCAGTAGCGATCTCGCGGGGGCCCCTGGGAATGAGCAGTTCTTC
cdr3_aa: CASSDLAGAPGNEQFF

j_call: TRBJ2-5
v_call: TRBV19
d_call: TRBD2
clone_size: NA
cdr3_nt: TGTGCCAGTAGTACCCGGACTAGCGGGATGACCTCCCAAGAGACCCAGTACTTC
cdr3_aa: CASSTRTSGMTSQETQYF

j_call: TRBJ2-2
v_call: TRBV7-3
d_call: TRBD2
clone_size: NA
cdr3_nt: TGTGCCAGCAGTCAGACTAGCGGCGCGAACACCGGGGAGCTGTTTTTT
cdr3_aa: CASSQTSGANTGELFF

j_call: TRBJ1-5
v_call: TRBV12-5
d_call: NA
clone_size: NA
cdr3_nt: TGTGCTAGTGGTTTGCCTGATGGGGGGTTGTGCAGCAATCAGCCCCAGCATTTT
cdr3_aa: CASGLPDGGLCSNQPQHF

j_call: TRBJ1-2
v_call: TRBV18
d_call: TRBD1
clone_size: NA
cdr3_nt: TGTGCCAGCTCCTCCGGGACAGTAGACTATGGCTACACCTTC
cdr3_aa: CASSSGTVDYGYTF

j_call: TRBJ2-3
v_call: TRBV24-1
d_call: TRBD2
clone_size: NA
cdr3_nt: TGTGCCACCAGTGAATTGGGGACTAGCGGGCTGGATACGCAGTATTTT
cdr3_aa: CATSELGTSGLDTQYF

j_call: TRBJ2-2
v_call: TRBV9
d_call: NA
clone_size: NA
cdr3_nt: TGTGCCAGCAGCATCATAGCCGGCGGGGAGCTGTTTTTT
cdr3_aa: CASSIIAGGELFF

j_call: TRBJ1-5
v_call: TRBV30
d_call: TRBD1
clone_size: NA
cdr3_nt: TGTGCCTGGAGAAGGGGGCAGAGTCAGCCCCAGCATTTT
cdr3_aa: CAWRRGQSQPQHF

j_call: TRBJ1-6
v_call: TRBV6-6
d_call: NA
clone_size: NA
cdr3_nt: TGTGCCAGCAGTTACTCGAGGAATTCACCCCTCCACTTT
cdr3_aa: CASSYSRNSPLHF

j_call: TRBJ2-7
v_call: TRBV7-9
d_call: NA
clone_size: NA
cdr3_nt: TGTGCCAGCAGCTTTACTAGCCTTACACAACGGGGGTCCTACGAGCAGTACTTC
cdr3_aa: CASSFTSLTQRGSYEQYF

j_call: TRBJ2-7
v_call: TRBV12-5
d_call: TRBD1
clone_size: NA
cdr3_nt: TGTGCTAGTGGGGACAGGGCCGAGCAGTACTTC
cdr3_aa: CASGDRAEQYF

j_call: TRBJ2-3
v_call: TRBV27
d_call: TRBD1
clone_size: once
cdr3_nt: TGTGCCAGCAGTCCCGCAGGGGGTGTTGGCACAGATACGCAGTATTTT
cdr3_aa: CASSPAGGVGTDTQYF

j_call: TRBJ2-7
v_call: TRBV12-5
d_call: NA
clone_size: NA
cdr3_nt: TGTGCTAGTGGTTTGGTAAAGGGGACCTACGAGCAGTACTTC
cdr3_aa: CASGLVKGTYEQYF

j_call: TRBJ2-2
v_call: TRBV19
d_call: TRBD2
clone_size: NA
cdr3_nt: TGTGCCAGTACCCTAGCGGGAGTGACCGGGGAGCTGTTTTTT
cdr3_aa: CASTLAGVTGELFF

j_call: TRBJ2-2
v_call: TRBV7-9
d_call: NA
clone_size: NA
cdr3_nt: TGTGCCAGCAGCTTACTAACCCAGGGGACCGGGGAGCTGTTTTTT
cdr3_aa: CASSLLTQGTGELFF

j_call: TRBJ1-4
v_call: TRBV29-1
d_call: NA
clone_size: NA
cdr3_nt: TGCAGCGTCCTAACAGGGTATGGTGAAAAACTGTTTTTT
cdr3_aa: CSVLTGYGEKLFF

j_call: TRBJ2-7
v_call: TRBV5-1
d_call: NA
clone_size: NA
cdr3_nt: TGCGCCAGCGGCCCCCTTCCTGGGGGCGGTCTAACCGGAGAGCAGTACTTC
cdr3_aa: CASGPLPGGGLTGEQYF

j_call: TRBJ2-2
v_call: TRBV6-5
d_call: NA
clone_size: NA
cdr3_nt: TGTGCCACCATTTCCCCGAACACCGGGGAGCTGTTTTTT
cdr3_aa: CATISPNTGELFF

j_call: TRBJ1-1
v_call: TRBV18
d_call: NA
clone_size: NA
cdr3_nt: TGTGCCAGCTCACCAATTCGGGACACTGAAGCTTTCTTT
cdr3_aa: CASSPIRDTEAFF

j_call: TRBJ2-7
v_call: TRBV18
d_call: TRBD1
clone_size: NA
cdr3_nt: TGTGCCAGCTCATCCTCCGGGACAGGCACCTACGAGCAGTACTTC
cdr3_aa: CASSSSGTGTYEQYF

j_call: TRBJ2-2
v_call: TRBV4-1
d_call: TRBD2
clone_size: NA
cdr3_nt: TGCGCCACCCAAGGGCGGGAGGGCGACACCGGGGAGCTGTTTTTT
cdr3_aa: CATQGREGDTGELFF

j_call: TRBJ2-7
v_call: TRBV28
d_call: NA
clone_size: NA
cdr3_nt: TGTGCCAGCAGTGAACAGTTCGAGCAGTACTTC
cdr3_aa: CASSEQFEQYF

j_call: TRBJ1-1
v_call: TRBV6-4
d_call: NA
clone_size: NA
cdr3_nt: TGTGCCAGCAGTGGCCCAGGGAACACTGAAGCTTTCTTT
cdr3_aa: CASSGPGNTEAFF

j_call: TRBJ1-1
v_call: TRBV30
d_call: TRBD1
clone_size: NA
cdr3_nt: TGTGCCTGGACGGACAGGGGGATACGAGCTGAAGCTTTCTTT
cdr3_aa: CAWTDRGIRAEAFF

j_call: TRBJ1-1
v_call: TRBV15
d_call: NA
clone_size: NA
cdr3_nt: TGTGCCACCAGCAGGGGACGGGGGATCACTGAAGCTTTCTTT
cdr3_aa: CATSRGRGITEAFF

j_call: TRBJ2-6
v_call: TRBV18
d_call: NA
clone_size: NA
cdr3_nt: TGTGCCAGCTCACCAGCGGGCGGTGGGGCCAACGTCCTGACTTTC
cdr3_aa: CASSPAGGGANVLTF

j_call: TRBJ2-2
v_call: TRBV4-1
d_call: NA
clone_size: NA
cdr3_nt: TGCGCCAGCAGCCAAGTAGACAGTTTCACCGGGGAGCTGTTTTTT
cdr3_aa: CASSQVDSFTGELFF

j_call: TRBJ2-1
v_call: TRBV5-4
d_call: NA
clone_size: NA
cdr3_nt: TGTGCCAGCAGCGAAACCTTGGGCTTCGCTGAGCAGTTCTTC
cdr3_aa: CASSETLGFAEQFF

j_call: TRBJ2-7
v_call: TRBV19
d_call: TRBD1
clone_size: once
cdr3_nt: TGTGCCAGTAGTCTCCGGACAGGGGACCCCTACGAGCAGTACTTC
cdr3_aa: CASSLRTGDPYEQYF

j_call: TRBJ2-3
v_call: TRBV5-4
d_call: TRBD2
clone_size: once
cdr3_nt: TGTGCCAGCAGCTTTGGCGGGAGGGCCTTAGATACGCAGTATTTT
cdr3_aa: CASSFGGRALDTQYF

j_call: TRBJ2-5
v_call: TRBV5-6
d_call: TRBD2
clone_size: NA
cdr3_nt: TGTGCCAGCAGCTCGGGGGGTAGGGCCCAGTACTTC
cdr3_aa: CASSSGGRAQYF

j_call: TRBJ2-7
v_call: TRBV5-6
d_call: NA
clone_size: NA
cdr3_nt: TGTGCCAGCAGGCCCCTGAGCGGCCTCTCCTACGAGCAGTACTTC
cdr3_aa: CASRPLSGLSYEQYF

j_call: TRBJ1-5
v_call: TRBV28
d_call: TRBD1
clone_size: NA
cdr3_nt: TGTGCCAGCAGACCTAACAGGGGTGGGAATCAGCCCCAGCATTTT
cdr3_aa: CASRPNRGGNQPQHF

j_call: TRBJ2-7
v_call: TRBV7-2
d_call: TRBD2
clone_size: NA
cdr3_nt: TGTGCCAGCAGCTTAAGAGCGGGAGCCTACGAGCAGTACTTC
cdr3_aa: CASSLRAGAYEQYF

j_call: TRBJ2-7
v_call: TRBV25-1
d_call: TRBD2
clone_size: few
cdr3_nt: TGTGCCAGCAGTGTTCCGGGACTAGCGGGAGTGATCCACGAGCAGTACTTC
cdr3_aa: CASSVPGLAGVIHEQYF